A single sample gave rise to the 27 T cell receptor beta chains below, sequenced in a study of blood T cell repertoires in COVID-19. Profiling relied on immunoSEQ multiplex PCR, and the TCRdb table lists in-frame clones only, not all of them. The table lists 50,000 or so clones, 90% of them singletons, with almost 4% in the top ten. Material for sequencing was peripheral blood. These receptors came from a human donor in a cohort sampled during active COVID-19.

The rearrangement uses TRBV29-1 and TRBJ1-1; 9 positions match TRBD1. There are 14 residues in the CDR3. The germline V gene encodes CDR1 SQVTM and CDR2 ANQGSEA. V shed 6 bases, J shed 2 bases, and the junction held 7 bases outside the gene matches. This CDR3 reads CSVNRGQDNTEAFF. In DNA form, the CDR3 reads TGCAGCGTGAACAGGGGGCAGGATAACACTGAAGCTTTCTTT.

The chain uses TRBV27 and TRBJ2-7, with 13 positions matching TRBD2. Germline V gene data show CDR1 as MNHEY and CDR2 as SMNVEV (reference sequence). The CDR3 runs 15 residues. V dropped 6 bases and J dropped 6; count of bases not matched to a gene: 8. In DNA, the CDR3 is TGTGCCAGCAGGGGAGGACTAGCGGGAGCCCGCGAGCAGTACGTC. The encoded protein is CASRGGLAGAREQYV.

V and J are TRBV4-2 and TRBJ2-2; D may be TRBD2 (6 bases). Trimming cost V 5 bases and J 2 bases, with 9 bases left between them. Germline CDR1 LGHNA, CDR2 YNFKEQ. CDR3 length: 14 residues. The DNA for the CDR3 is TGTGCCAGCAGCGGGAGGTCAAACACCGGGGAGCTGTTTTTT. Its translation is CASSGRSNTGELFF.

The chain joins TRBV18 to TRBJ2-2; 7 bases map to TRBD2. The CDR3 contains 16 residues. After removal of 3 bases from V and 2 bases from J, the junction contained 6 bases not matched to a gene. Germline-derived CDR1 and CDR2 are KGHSH and LQKENI. CDR3 sequence reads: CASSPRGGGNTGELFF. The CDR3 nucleotides read TGTGCCAGCTCACCCCGAGGCGGGGGAAACACCGGGGAGCTGTTTTTT.

This sequence joins TRBV3-1 (or the pseudogene TRBV3-2) and TRBJ2-1; 13 bases map to TRBD2. The junction had 3 bases not matched to a gene; V was cut back by 4 bases and J by 0 bases. The germline V gene has CDR1 LGHDT and CDR2 YNNKEL (reference sequence). CDR3 length equals 17 residues. The CDR3 nucleotides are TGTGCCAGCAGCCGGGGACTAGCGGGGAGCTCCTACAATGAGCAGTTCTTC. Amino acid sequence: CASSRGLAGSSYNEQFF.

V is TRBV5-6 and J is TRBJ1-5, with D uncertain. Trimming shortened V by 0 bases and J by 5 bases, and 9 bases separated the two germline ends. Per germline, CDR1 SGHDT and CDR2 YYEEEE. The CDR3 covers 14 residues. The CDR3, as DNA: TGTGCCAGCAGCTTGGCCGGTTCGGATCAGCCCCAGCATTTT. This gives the protein CASSLAGSDQPQHF.

V is TRBV11-3 and J is TRBJ1-1, with no clear D. Germline V gene sequence: CDR1 SGHNT, CDR2 YENEEA. The ends were cut back, 0 bases at V and 7 bases at J, with 6 bases in the middle. This CDR3 contains 12 residues. CDR3 in amino acids: CASSLDRLEAFF. Here the CDR3 DNA reads TGTGCCAGCAGCTTAGACAGGCTTGAAGCTTTCTTT.

This chain uses TRBV6-1 with TRBJ2-7, with 8 bases fitting TRBD1. The CDR3 is 16 residues long. CDR1 and CDR2 from the germline V gene are MNHNS and SASEGT. Germline trimming cut 0 bases from V and 3 bases from J; bases unmatched to any gene: 7. CDR3 residues: CASSEASGTGIYEQYF. The DNA of the CDR3 is TGTGCCAGCAGTGAAGCGTCCGGGACAGGAATCTACGAGCAGTACTTC.

V gene TRBV14 combines with J gene TRBJ2-1, with 9 bases fitting TRBD2. This CDR3 has 16 amino acids. The ends lost 0 bases at V and 8 bases at J; junction bases unmatched: 8. Germline-derived CDR1 and CDR2 are SGHDN and FVKESK. CDR3 sequence reads: CASSQDHLAGRYEQFF. DNA of the CDR3: TGTGCCAGCAGCCAAGATCATCTAGCGGGAAGGTATGAGCAGTTCTTC.

A note on this clone: A read error may produce the germline difference seen at one junction end. The chain uses TRBV3-1 (or the pseudogene TRBV3-2) and TRBJ1-1, with D perhaps TRBD1 (5 bases). This CDR3 is built from 13 residues. Germline V gives CDR1 LGHDT, CDR2 YNNKEL (reference sequence). The CDR3 DNA sequence: TGTGCCAGCACCCAAAATAAAGACAGTGAAGCTTTCTTT. Translation: CASTQNKDSEAFF.

This chain uses TRBV28 with TRBJ2-5, with D perhaps TRBD1 (5 bases). Germline V gene data show CDR1 as MDHEN and CDR2 as SYDVKM. Trimming took off 6 bases at V and 2 bases at J, with 13 bases between the two ends. The CDR3 runs 14 residues. The CDR3 DNA reads as TGTGCCAGCAGCCGACAGTATGAGCAAGAGACCCAGTACTTC. As protein: CASSRQYEQETQYF.

This sequence joins TRBV7-6 and TRBJ2-7, with TRBD1 identical over 7 bases. In germline, CDR1 is SGHVS, CDR2 FNYEAQ. The CDR3 is made up of 15 amino acids. Losses at the gene ends were 1 base for V and 5 bases for J; bases not matched to a gene: 8. In DNA, the CDR3 is TGTGCCAGCAGCTTAGGCCCTGACAGGGCAAACGAGCAGTACGTC. Protein sequence: CASSLGPDRANEQYV.

This chain uses TRBV11-2 with TRBJ2-3; D remains unclear. The CDR3 has 14 residues. Trimming stripped 3 bases from V and 6 bases from J, with 13 bases between. Germline V gives CDR1 SGHAT, CDR2 FQNNGV. This CDR3 is CASSFAPARDTQYF. CDR3 bases: TGTGCCAGCAGCTTTGCCCCTGCTAGGGATACGCAGTATTTT.

This chain joins TRBV6-6 and TRBJ1-1; D not certain. V gave up 11 bases and J gave up 5 bases, with 18 bases separating them. The CDR3 is 13 residues long. CDR1 is MNHNY and CDR2 is SVGAGI in the germline V gene (reference sequence). The CDR3 coding sequence is TGTGCCGGGTCTAGGGTTTCGGGAACTGAAGCTTTCTTT. It specifies CAGSRVSGTEAFF.

V and J are TRBV6-5 and TRBJ2-5; TRBD2 agrees at 7 bases. The CDR3 spans 15 residues. Losses at the gene ends were 1 base for V and 1 base for J; bases not matched to a gene: 3. CDR1 and CDR2 from the germline V gene are MNHEY and SVGAGI. The CDR3 coding sequence is TGTGCCAGCAGTTACTACGGGGGGTTCCAAGAGACCCAGTACTTC. This encodes CASSYYGGFQETQYF.

Turning to this clone: Distinct nucleotide sequences in the sample also encode this CDR3. The CDR3 sequence: CASSIRRDQPQHF. The CDR3 nucleotides read TGTGCCAGTAGTATCAGACGGGATCAGCCCCAGCATTTT. The chain employs TRBV19 and TRBJ1-5; D is uncertain. The germline V gene has CDR1 LNHDA and CDR2 SQIVND (reference sequence). Trimming shortened V by 3 bases and J by 5 bases, and 8 bases separated the two germline ends. The CDR3 consists of 13 residues.

The rearrangement joins TRBV9 to TRBJ2-2; D remains ambiguous. Germline V CDR1 and CDR2: SGDLS, YYNGEE. The CDR3 has 15 residues. Trimming removed 0 bases from V and 2 bases from J, with 8 bases in between. DNA of the CDR3: TGTGCCAGCAGCGTAGAACTATTAAACACCGGGGAGCTGTTTTTT. Its protein product is CASSVELLNTGELFF.

The CDR3 spells CASSQGQPWGNEKLFF. In DNA, the CDR3 is TGTGCCAGTAGTCAAGGACAGCCCTGGGGAAATGAAAAACTGTTTTTT. The V call is TRBV19, the J call TRBJ1-4, with D tentatively TRBD1 (6 bases). Germline V gene data show CDR1 as LNHDA and CDR2 as SQIVND (reference sequence). Trimming removed 5 bases at V and 5 bases at J, with 18 bases between. This CDR3 has 16 residues.

J is TRBJ1-4 and V is TRBV9, with D unclear. V was cut by 4 bases and J by 7 bases, with 17 bases left in between. The germline CDR1 and CDR2 sequences are SGDLS and YYNGEE. The CDR3 totals 15 residues. CDR3 coding DNA: TGTGCCAGCAGCCCTACTCCAAGCGGGAGTGAAAAACTGTTTTTT. This encodes CASSPTPSGSEKLFF.

This clone was seen just once. The rearrangement links TRBV10-2 to TRBJ1-1, with TRBD1 identical over 7 bases. The CDR3 length is 15 residues. The trim removed 7 bases at V and 2 bases at J, leaving 10 bases unmatched. Germline V CDR1 and CDR2: WSHSY, SAAADI. The CDR3 reads CASTSTGVPNTEAFF. The CDR3 nucleotides read TGCGCCAGCACCTCCACAGGGGTGCCAAACACTGAAGCTTTCTTT.

V usage is TRBV11-2 and J usage is TRBJ2-5, with TRBD2 matching 10 bases. The V gene's germline CDR1 is SGHAT and CDR2 FQNNGV. The CDR3 has 15 residues. With V trimmed by 5 bases and J by 3 bases, 6 bases remained unmatched. CDR3 region: CASSPGLAVKETQYF. The CDR3 nucleotides read TGTGCCAGCAGCCCAGGACTAGCGGTGAAAGAGACCCAGTACTTC.

The V gene is TRBV5-1, the J gene TRBJ2-5, with 8 bases that match TRBD2. The CDR3 consists of 15 residues. V was clipped by 0 bases and J by 4 bases; unmatched bases: 5. The V gene's germline CDR1 is SGHRS and CDR2 YFSETQ. The CDR3 protein is CASSLDWTSPETQYF. CDR3 nucleotide sequence: TGCGCCAGCAGCTTGGATTGGACTAGCCCAGAGACCCAGTACTTC.

The chain couples TRBV20-1 to TRBJ2-3; D is unresolved. CDR3 length equals 11 residues. V was shortened by 3 bases and J by 4 bases, with 5 bases between the two germline ends. Germline values: CDR1 DFQATT, CDR2 SNEGSKA (reference sequence). The DNA for the CDR3 is TGCAGTGCTAGGCCGGCAGATACGCAGTATTTT. Its protein is CSARPADTQYF.

This chain connects TRBV6-1 to TRBJ1-3, with D possibly matching TRBD1 (6 bases). The CDR3 is made up of 16 amino acids. Trimming removed 2 bases from V and 2 bases from J, with 13 bases in between. The germline V gene encodes CDR1 MNHNS and CDR2 SASEGT. Here the CDR3 DNA reads TGTGCCAGCAGTGAACCAGGACAGCAAACTGGAAACACCATATATTTT. This translates into CASSEPGQQTGNTIYF.

This clone is a singleton in its sample. The rearrangement links TRBV6-5 to TRBJ2-1; TRBD2 matches at 11 bases. Germline V gene lookup returns CDR1 MNHEY and CDR2 SVGAGI. Losses at the gene ends were 2 bases for V and 6 bases for J; bases not matched to a gene: 0. This CDR3 is built from 14 residues. The DNA for the CDR3 is TGTGCCAGCAGTTACGGACTAGCGGGCAATGAGCAGTTCTTC. As protein: CASSYGLAGNEQFF.

This clone was found a few times. The CDR3 DNA follows: TGCAGTGCTAGGGACAACTACGAGCAGTACGTC. The encoded protein is CSARDNYEQYV. V usage is TRBV20-1 and J usage is TRBJ2-7, with D possibly TRBD1 on 5 matching bases. The CDR3 length is 11 residues. V was clipped by 3 bases and J by 3 bases, with 6 bases between them. Germline V gives CDR1 DFQATT, CDR2 SNEGSKA (reference sequence).

This clone was seen only once. The rearrangement uses TRBV19 and TRBJ2-1, with 11 bases aligning to TRBD2. CDR1 and CDR2 from the germline V gene are LNHDA and SQIVND (reference sequence). V shed 4 bases and J 2 bases; nucleotides not matched to a gene: 4. The CDR3 is made up of 16 amino acids. CDR3 loop: CASSKLAGGAYNEQFF. In nucleotides, the CDR3 is TGTGCCAGTAGTAAGCTAGCGGGAGGAGCCTACAATGAGCAGTTCTTC.